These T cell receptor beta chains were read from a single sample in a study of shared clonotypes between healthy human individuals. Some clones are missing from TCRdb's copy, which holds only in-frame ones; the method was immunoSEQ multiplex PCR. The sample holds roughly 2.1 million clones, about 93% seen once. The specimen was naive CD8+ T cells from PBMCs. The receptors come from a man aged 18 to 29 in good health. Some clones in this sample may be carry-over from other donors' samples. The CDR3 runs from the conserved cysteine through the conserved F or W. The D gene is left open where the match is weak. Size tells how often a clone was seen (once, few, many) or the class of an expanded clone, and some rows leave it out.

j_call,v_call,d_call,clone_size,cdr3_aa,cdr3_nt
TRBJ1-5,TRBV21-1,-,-,CASSNPGLGNQPQHF,TGTGCCAGCAGCAACCCCGGATTGGGCAATCAGCCCCAGCATTTT
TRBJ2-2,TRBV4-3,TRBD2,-,CASSPSGIKGTGELFF,TGCGCCAGCAGCCCTAGCGGGATTAAGGGGACCGGGGAGCTGTTTTTT
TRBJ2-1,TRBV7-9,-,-,CASSLSRPSYNEQFF,TGTGCCAGCAGCTTATCGCGGCCGTCCTACAATGAGCAGTTCTTC
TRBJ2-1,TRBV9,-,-,CASSASDEQFF,TGTGCCAGCAGCGCGAGCGATGAGCAGTTCTTC
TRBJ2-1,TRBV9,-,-,CASSVGGKTNEQFF,TGTGCCAGCAGCGTTGGCGGGAAAACCAATGAGCAGTTCTTC
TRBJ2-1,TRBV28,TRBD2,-,CASNGWREGHNEQFF,TGTGCCAGCAATGGGTGGCGGGAGGGTCACAATGAGCAGTTCTTC
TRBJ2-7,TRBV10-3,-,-,CATLERATYEQYF,TGTGCCACCTTGGAGCGGGCTACCTACGAGCAGTACTTC
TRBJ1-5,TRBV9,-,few,CASSAGGEPQHF,TGTGCCAGCAGCGCGGGAGGGGAGCCCCAGCATTTT
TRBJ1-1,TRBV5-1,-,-,CASSFRTLNTEAFF,TGCGCCAGCAGCTTTCGGACACTGAACACTGAAGCTTTCTTT
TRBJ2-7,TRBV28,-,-,CATRAGRALIGEYF,TGTGCCACCAGAGCCGGGAGAGCTTTGATCGGGGAGTACTTC
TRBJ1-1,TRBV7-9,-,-,CASSSDSDTEAFF,TGTGCCAGCAGCTCCGACAGCGACACTGAAGCTTTCTTT
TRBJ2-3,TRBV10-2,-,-,CASTSLSFSSQGSDTQYF,TGCGCCAGCACCTCTCTATCTTTCTCGTCACAGGGATCAGATACGCAGTATTTT
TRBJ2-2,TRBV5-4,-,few,CASSFLAGTNTGELFF,TGTGCCAGCAGCTTTTTAGCTGGGACGAACACCGGGGAGCTGTTTTTT
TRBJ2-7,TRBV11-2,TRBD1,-,CASSLFRTGSSYEQYF,TGTGCCAGCAGCTTATTTAGGACAGGGTCGTCCTACGAGCAGTACTTC
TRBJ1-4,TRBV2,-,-,CASLGLGARGEKLFF,TGTGCCAGCCTTGGGTTAGGGGCCCGAGGCGAAAAACTGTTTTTT
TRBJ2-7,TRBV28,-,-,CASSLSDGGPGYEQYF,TGTGCCAGCAGTTTATCGGACGGCGGGCCGGGCTACGAGCAGTACTTC
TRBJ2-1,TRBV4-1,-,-,CASSQIKIGQNEQFF,TGCGCCAGCAGCCAAATCAAGATCGGACAAAATGAGCAGTTCTTC
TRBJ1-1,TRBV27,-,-,CASSLFRALNTEAFF,TGTGCCAGCAGTTTATTCCGGGCGTTGAACACTGAAGCTTTCTTT
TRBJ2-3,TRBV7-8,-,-,CASSLKSRPSTDTQYF,TGTGCCAGCAGCTTAAAGTCCAGACCCAGCACAGATACGCAGTATTTT
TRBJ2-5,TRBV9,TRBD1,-,CASSVNSGTGSLETQYF,TGTGCCAGCAGCGTCAATTCCGGGACAGGGAGTTTGGAGACCCAGTACTTC
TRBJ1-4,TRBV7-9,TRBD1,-,CASTPMSGTDNEKLFF,TGTGCCAGCACCCCCATGTCCGGGACAGATAATGAAAAACTGTTTTTT
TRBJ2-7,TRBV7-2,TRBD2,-,CASSLLAGGPSEQYF,TGTGCCAGCAGCTTATTAGCGGGAGGGCCCTCCGAGCAGTACTTC
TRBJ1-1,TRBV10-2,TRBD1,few,CASSEIVFGQVNTEAFF,TGCGCCAGCAGTGAGATTGTGTTTGGACAGGTGAACACTGAAGCTTTCTTT
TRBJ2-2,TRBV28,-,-,CASQFVLTGELFF,TGTGCCAGTCAATTTGTCCTCACGGGGGAGCTGTTTTTT
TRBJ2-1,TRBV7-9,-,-,CASSLRDLSYNEQFF,TGTGCCAGCAGCCTTCGGGACTTATCCTACAATGAGCAGTTCTTC
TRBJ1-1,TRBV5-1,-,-,CASSLGREILDTEAFF,TGCGCCAGCAGCTTGGGCAGGGAGATACTAGACACTGAAGCTTTCTTT
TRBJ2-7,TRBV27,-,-,CASSSGLLPHEQYF,TGTGCCAGCAGTTCGGGACTTCTCCCACACGAGCAGTACTTC
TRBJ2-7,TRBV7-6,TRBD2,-,CASSRLAGEYEQYF,TGTGCCAGCAGCCGACTAGCGGGAGAATACGAGCAGTACTTC
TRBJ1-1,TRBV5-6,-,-,CASSMTVNTEAFF,TGTGCCAGCAGCATGACAGTTAACACTGAAGCTTTCTTT
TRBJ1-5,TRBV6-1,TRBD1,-,CASSERGQGQPQHF,TGTGCCAGCAGTGAAAGGGGACAGGGACAGCCCCAGCATTTT
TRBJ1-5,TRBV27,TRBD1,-,CASSLSGGEGNQPQHF,TGTGCCAGCAGTTTATCAGGGGGCGAAGGCAATCAGCCCCAGCATTTT
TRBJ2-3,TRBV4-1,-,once,CASSHRDVADTQYF,TGCGCCAGCAGCCATCGAGACGTCGCAGATACGCAGTATTTT
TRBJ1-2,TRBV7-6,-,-,CASSFGGLYGYTF,TGTGCCAGCAGCTTCGGGGGCCTCTATGGCTACACCTTC
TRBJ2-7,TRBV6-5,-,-,CASRDLPQGYFEQYF,TGTGCCAGCAGAGACCTCCCTCAAGGATACTTCGAGCAGTACTTC